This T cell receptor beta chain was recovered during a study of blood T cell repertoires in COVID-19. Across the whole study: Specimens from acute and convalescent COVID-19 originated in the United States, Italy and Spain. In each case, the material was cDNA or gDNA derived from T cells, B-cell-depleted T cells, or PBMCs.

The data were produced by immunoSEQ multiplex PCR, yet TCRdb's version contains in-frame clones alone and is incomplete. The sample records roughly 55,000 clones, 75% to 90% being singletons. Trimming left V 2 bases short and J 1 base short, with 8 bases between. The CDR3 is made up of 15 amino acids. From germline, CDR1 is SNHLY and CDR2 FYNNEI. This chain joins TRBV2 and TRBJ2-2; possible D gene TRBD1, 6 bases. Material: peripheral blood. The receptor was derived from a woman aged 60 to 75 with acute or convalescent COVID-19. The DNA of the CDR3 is TGTGCCAGCAGTGAACAGGGGATGAACACCGGGGAGCTGTTTTTT. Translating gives CASSEQGMNTGELFF.